The rows below give T cell receptor beta chains drawn from one sample of a study of T cell repertoires in ileal Crohn's disease. Clones were read by immunoSEQ multiplex PCR, and TCRdb kept only the in-frame ones, dropping some. The repertoire holds under 12,000 clones, over 55% seen once, with approximately 8% in the top ten. Specimen: ileal tissue. The receptors shown here come from an adult with Crohn's disease. CDR3s include the opening cysteine and the closing phenylalanine or tryptophan. The D gene is left open where the match is weak. Some rows have no size entry. The others give once, few or many, or a class for an expanded clone.

CDR3aa	CDR3nt	abundance	d_gene	v_gene	j_gene
CASSLSMKETEAFF	TGTGCCAGCAGCTTGTCAATGAAGGAGACTGAAGCTTTCTTT	.	.	TRBV7-9	TRBJ1-1
CASSPEGVPWGYTF	TGTGCCAGCTCACCGGAAGGAGTGCCCTGGGGCTACACCTTC	.	.	TRBV18	TRBJ1-2
CATSPPGQFNQPQHF	TGTGCCACCTCCCCCCCCGGACAGTTCAATCAGCCCCAGCATTTT	.	.	TRBV19	TRBJ1-5
CASSSRGINQPQHF	TGTGCCAGCAGCTCTCGGGGAATCAATCAGCCCCAGCATTTT	.	.	TRBV7-8	TRBJ1-5
CASSLEHTGELFF	TGTGCCAGCAGCCTAGAGCACACCGGGGAGCTGTTTTTT	.	.	TRBV7-9	TRBJ2-2
CASSPNSGSPTDTQYF	TGTGCCAGCTCACCAAATAGCGGGAGTCCCACAGATACGCAGTATTTT	.	TRBD2	TRBV18	TRBJ2-3
CASSEGTGGLTPQHF	TGTGCCAGCAGTGAAGGGACAGGGGGCCTCACCCCCCAGCATTTT	.	TRBD1	TRBV2	TRBJ1-5
CASSFLGLAEVSSYEQYF	TGCGCCAGCAGCTTTCTGGGACTAGCGGAGGTGAGCTCCTACGAGCAGTACTTC	.	TRBD2	TRBV5-1	TRBJ2-7
CASSVGGGNTDTQYF	TGTGCCAGCAGTGTGGGAGGAGGTAACACAGATACGCAGTATTTT	.	.	TRBV6-4	TRBJ2-3
CASSLITGQVILF	TGTGCCAGCAGCTTAATAACGGGACAGGTTATACTCTTC	once	TRBD1	TRBV11-1	TRBJ2-1
CASSLSGTSGTPEQFF	TGTGCCAGCAGTTTATCCGGGACTAGCGGGACGCCTGAGCAGTTCTTC	.	TRBD2	TRBV27	TRBJ2-1
CSVSGTGIPTEAFF	TGCAGCGTCTCCGGGACAGGGATTCCCACTGAAGCTTTCTTT	few	TRBD1	TRBV29-1	TRBJ1-1
CASSIGLAAYEQYF	TGTGCCAGTAGTATCGGGCTAGCGGCCTACGAGCAGTACTTC	.	TRBD2	TRBV19	TRBJ2-7
CASSSYTIYF	TGTGCCAGCAGCTCCTACACCATATATTTT	.	.	TRBV7-3	TRBJ1-3
CASSGDIPYTQYF	TGTGCCAGCAGCGGGGACATACCCTATACGCAGTATTTT	.	.	TRBV7-6	TRBJ2-3
CASSIGHLANEQFF	TGTGCCAGTAGTATAGGTCACCTGGCTAATGAGCAGTTCTTC	.	.	TRBV19	TRBJ2-1
CASSIGTVSNQPQHF	TGTGCCAGTAGTATTGGGACAGTTAGCAATCAGCCCCAGCATTTT	.	TRBD1	TRBV19	TRBJ1-5
CASSSRTSGYGELFF	TGTGCCAGCAGCTCTCGGACTAGCGGGTACGGGGAGCTGTTTTTT	.	TRBD2	TRBV28	TRBJ2-2
CASSFGQRGETQYF	TGTGCCAGCAGCTTCGGACAAAGGGGGGAGACCCAGTACTTC	once	.	TRBV7-2	TRBJ2-5
CASRPQTNTGELFF	TGTGCCAGCAGACCGCAGACGAACACCGGGGAGCTGTTTTTT	.	.	TRBV6-1	TRBJ2-2
CASSIIGGKETQYF	TGTGCCAGTAGTATAATAGGAGGGAAAGAGACCCAGTACTTC	.	.	TRBV19	TRBJ2-5
CASSQRLAVTDTQYF	TGCGCCAGCAGCCAAAGACTAGCGGTCACAGATACGCAGTATTTT	.	TRBD2	TRBV4-3	TRBJ2-3